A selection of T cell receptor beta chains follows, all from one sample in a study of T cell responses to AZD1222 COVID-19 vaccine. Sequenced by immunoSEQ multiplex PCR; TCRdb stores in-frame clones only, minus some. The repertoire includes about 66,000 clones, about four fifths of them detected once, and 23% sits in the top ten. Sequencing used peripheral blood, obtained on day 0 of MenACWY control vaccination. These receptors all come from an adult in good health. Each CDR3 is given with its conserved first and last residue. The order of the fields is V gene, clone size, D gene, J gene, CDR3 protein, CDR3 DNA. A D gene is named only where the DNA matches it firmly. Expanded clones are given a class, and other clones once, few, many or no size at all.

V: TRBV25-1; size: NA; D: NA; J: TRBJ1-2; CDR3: CASSVDRPYGYTF; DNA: TGTGCCAGCAGTGTTGACAGACCATATGGCTACACCTTC
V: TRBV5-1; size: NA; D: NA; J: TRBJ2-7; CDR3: CASSPSGMGEQYF; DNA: TGCGCCAGCAGCCCCTCGGGAATGGGGGAGCAGTACTTC
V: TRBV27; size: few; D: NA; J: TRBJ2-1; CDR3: CASSPQLAYNEQFF; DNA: TGTGCCAGCAGTCCGCAACTAGCTTACAATGAGCAGTTCTTC
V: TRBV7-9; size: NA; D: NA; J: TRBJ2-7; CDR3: CASSLGDGPRYF; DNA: TGTGCCAGCAGCTTAGGAGACGGACCGCGGTACTTC
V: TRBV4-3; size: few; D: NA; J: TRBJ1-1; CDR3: CASSQGVGNTEAFF; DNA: TGCGCCAGCAGCCAAGGGGTTGGAAACACTGAAGCTTTCTTT
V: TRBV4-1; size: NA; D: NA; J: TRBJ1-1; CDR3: CASSQLAAGNTEAFF; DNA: TGCGCCAGCAGCCAATTGGCTGCAGGAAACACTGAAGCTTTCTTT
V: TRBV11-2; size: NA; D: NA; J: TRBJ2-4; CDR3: CASVPRLAKNIQYF; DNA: TGTGCCAGCGTTCCCCGGCTAGCCAAAAACATTCAGTACTTC
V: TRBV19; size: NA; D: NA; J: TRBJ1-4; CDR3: CASSIYAATNEKLFF; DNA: TGTGCCAGTAGTATCTACGCAGCAACTAATGAAAAACTGTTTTTT
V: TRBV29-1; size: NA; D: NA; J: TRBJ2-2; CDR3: CSVEGGSGTGELFF; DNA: TGCAGCGTTGAAGGGGGGAGTGGCACCGGGGAGCTGTTTTTT
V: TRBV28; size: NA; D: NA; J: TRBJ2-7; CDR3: CASRPHRAGEQYF; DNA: TGTGCCAGCAGACCCCACCGAGCGGGCGAGCAGTACTTC
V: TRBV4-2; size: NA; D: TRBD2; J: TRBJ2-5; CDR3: CASSQALLAGGGQETQYF; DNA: TGTGCCAGCAGCCAAGCCCTCTTAGCGGGGGGGGGCCAAGAGACCCAGTACTTC
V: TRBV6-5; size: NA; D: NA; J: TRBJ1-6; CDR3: CASSYRNSPLHF; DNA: TGTGCCAGCAGTTACCGTAATTCACCCCTCCACTTT
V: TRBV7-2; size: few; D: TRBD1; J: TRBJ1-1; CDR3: CASSERQGRSEAFF; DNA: TGTGCCAGCAGCGAAAGACAGGGGCGCTCTGAAGCTTTCTTT
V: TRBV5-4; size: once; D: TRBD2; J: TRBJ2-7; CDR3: CASSTGLAGGASEQYF; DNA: TGTGCCAGCAGCACGGGACTAGCGGGAGGGGCCTCCGAGCAGTACTTC
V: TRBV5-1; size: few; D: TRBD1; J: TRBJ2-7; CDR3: CASSLRTGGYQYF; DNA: TGCGCCAGCAGCTTGAGGACAGGGGGGTATCAGTACTTC
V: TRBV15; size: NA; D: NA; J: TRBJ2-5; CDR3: CATSRDSGETQYF; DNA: TGTGCCACCAGCAGAGACAGTGGGGAGACCCAGTACTTC
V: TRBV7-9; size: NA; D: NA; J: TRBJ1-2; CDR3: CASSFLGQGGGYTF; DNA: TGTGCCAGCAGCTTTCTGGGACAAGGAGGAGGCTACACCTTC
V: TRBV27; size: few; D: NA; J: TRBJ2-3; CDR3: CASSSTGRHTDTQYF; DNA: TGTGCCAGCAGTTCGACAGGGAGGCACACAGATACGCAGTATTTT
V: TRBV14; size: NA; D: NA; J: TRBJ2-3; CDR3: CASSQDFRQGPSTQYF; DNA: TGTGCCAGCAGCCAAGATTTTCGGCAGGGACCCTCTACGCAGTATTTT
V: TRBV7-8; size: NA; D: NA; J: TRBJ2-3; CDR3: CASHESGDTQYF; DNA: TGTGCCAGTCACGAGTCGGGGGATACGCAGTATTTT
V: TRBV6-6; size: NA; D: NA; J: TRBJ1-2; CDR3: CASSPGRDYGYTF; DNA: TGTGCCAGCAGCCCTGGACGGGACTATGGCTACACCTTC
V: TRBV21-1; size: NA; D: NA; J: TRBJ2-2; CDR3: CASSKGGGRPGELFF; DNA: TGTGCCAGCAGCAAAGGGGGAGGGAGGCCCGGGGAGCTGTTTTTT
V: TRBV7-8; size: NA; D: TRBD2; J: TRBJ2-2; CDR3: CASSRHTSGGTNTGELFF; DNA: TGTGCCAGCAGTCGTCATACTAGCGGGGGGACGAACACCGGGGAGCTGTTTTTT